This entry describes one T cell receptor beta chain. The antigen it binds to is not known. It has no much larger one-base neighbor in the sample; base qualities were not kept. The time point label corresponds to: baseline before first vaccination. Vaccinee samples were obtained from the UK trials COV001 and COV002, which included a single-blind randomized controlled phase 2/3 trial of AZD1222 (ChAdOx1 nCoV-19) in healthy adults. For TCRbeta chain sequencing, PBMC samples were collected from trial participants at day 0 and at day 28 after the second dose. These data originate in a study of T cell responses to AZD1222 COVID-19 vaccine (dated by TCRdb to the early 2020s). About the study as a whole: Because spike-specific TCR depth and breadth did not differ between the two schedules, AZD1222 recipients who got a second dose at roughly 4 weeks were pooled with those who got a second dose at roughly 12 weeks. A total of roughly 240 trial participants underwent TCR sequencing, of whom 200 to 220 received two doses of AZD1222 and some 25 received two doses of the MenACWY control vaccine. Trial participants were enrolled by age into subgroups of 18-55, 56-69 and 70-plus years, and around 140, 26 and 57 TCR-sequenced participants, respectively, were included in these subgroups.

Counted from cysteine to phenylalanine, this CDR3 has 14 amino acids. Only the CDR3 DNA stays, 42 bases, in frame from base 1. The germline V gene (reference sequence) yields SEHNR for CDR1 and FQNEAQ for CDR2. V lost 3 bases and J lost 8 bases; the stretch between them is 16 bases long. What the study reported, not specific to this receptor: CD4 TCRs associated with the vaccine covered the entire spike protein, and the dominant responses were in regions 160-218 and 743-854. A significant rise in spike-specific TCR breadth and depth was observed after two AZD1222 doses relative to day 0 and relative to MenACWY recipients. Reportedly, almost half of the unique spike-specific TCRs recognized epitopes lying outside the regions that are mutated in the B.1.351 and B.1.1.7 variants. Participants were mostly white British and included more females than males, and it was suggested by the authors that clonal diversity may have been underestimated. Because no day 14 peak-response samples were available, repertoires were characterized only after the peak T cell response. The 56-69-year group was small, and its depth increase did not reach significance, likely because of low power. Conclusions about previously exposed vaccinees were limited because only a handful of AZD1222 recipients were SARS-CoV-2 seropositive at baseline.

The CDR3 regions of human TCRbeta chains were analyzed by immunosequencing. The source study handled its data this way. Repertoire TCRs were matched against a reference library of SARS-CoV-2-specific TCRs generated with the MIRA antigen-specificity platform. Breadth was defined as the fraction of unique TCRs that were SARS-CoV-2-associated. Depth was defined as the fraction of total T cells that were SARS-CoV-2-associated. Using the MIRA data, every spike-specific TCR was mapped to the spike region that the TCR reacted to and assigned to either a CD4 or a CD8 class. Log10-transformed breadth and depth values were compared by one-way ANOVA with Sidak's multiple comparisons tests. TCRdb stores this immuneACCESS table with in-frame sequences only. Part of the clones is absent; in the studies checked, under half of the shortfall reflects unresolved V genes, and no reason is known for the rest. V, J and clone size derive from that table, while D and trimming were established from the DNA sequence. Recorded for this sample are 150,000 to 200,000 clones; approximately 94% of them occurred a single time. About 0.6% of the sample goes to the ten largest clones.

The V gene is TRBV7-9 and the J gene is TRBJ1-2; TRBD1 is possibly the D segment (5 matching bases). This TCR was recovered from an adult in good health. Sequencing used peripheral blood, obtained on day 0 of AZD1222 vaccination. The DNA sequence follows: TGTGCCAGCAGCTTTGATGGGGCTGGGAGAGGCTACACCTTC. It is translated as CASSFDGAGRGYTF.